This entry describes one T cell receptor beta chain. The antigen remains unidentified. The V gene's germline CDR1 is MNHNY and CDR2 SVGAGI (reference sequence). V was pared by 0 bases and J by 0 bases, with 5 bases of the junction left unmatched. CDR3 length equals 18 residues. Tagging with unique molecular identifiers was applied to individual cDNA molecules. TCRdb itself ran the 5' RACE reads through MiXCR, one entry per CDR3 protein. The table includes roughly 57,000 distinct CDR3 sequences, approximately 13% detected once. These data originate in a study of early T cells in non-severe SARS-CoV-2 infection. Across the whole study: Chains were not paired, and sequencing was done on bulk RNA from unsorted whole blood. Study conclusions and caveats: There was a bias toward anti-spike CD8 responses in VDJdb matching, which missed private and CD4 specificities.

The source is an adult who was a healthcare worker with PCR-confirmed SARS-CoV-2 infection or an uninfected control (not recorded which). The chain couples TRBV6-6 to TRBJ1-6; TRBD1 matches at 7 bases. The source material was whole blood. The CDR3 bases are TGTGCCAGCAGTTACTCGGGACAGAGGAGCTCCTATAATTCACCCCTCCACTTT. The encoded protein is CASSYSGQRSSYNSPLHF.